This T cell receptor beta chain was profiled in a study of blood T cell repertoires in COVID-19. Across the whole study: Acute and convalescent COVID-19 specimens originated in the United States, Italy and Spain. PBMCs, B-cell-depleted T cells, or T cells were the source of the cDNA or gDNA that made up the material.

Study processing details: Counts of nucleated cells, estimated from reference gene primer amplification, were obtained. Assay: immunoSEQ multiplex PCR; the TCRdb copy retains only in-frame clones and omits some. V and J calls and clone size are copied from that table; D and trimming were computed from the DNA. The sample lists about 250,000 clones, roughly nine tenths occurring once. J gave up 9 bases and V 1 base, and 8 bases lay outside the gene matches. Germline lookup yields CDR1 SGHTA and CDR2 FQGNSA. CDR3 length equals 16 residues. The receptor comes from a woman aged 40-49 years who had recovered from COVID-19. The specimen was peripheral blood. V usage is TRBV7-2 and J usage is TRBJ2-2, with TRBD2 matching 10 bases. Written as DNA, the CDR3 is TGTGCCAGCAGCTTAGATCCTAGCGGGAGAACCAGGGAGCTGTTTTTT. Its translation: CASSLDPSGRTRELFF.